Below, 15 T cell receptor beta chains from the same sample are listed, as sequenced in a study of PD-1 blockade in classical Hodgkin lymphoma. TCRdb keeps only in-frame clones here, not all; method: immunoSEQ multiplex PCR. Here the sample spans about 25,000 clones, about 70% being singletons. Every patient was affected by relapse after autologous stem cell transplantation, while exposure to brentuximab vedotin was not uniform. Here the sequenced sample was peripheral blood mononuclear cells (PBMCs), taken at baseline. The receptors come from a human donor with classical Hodgkin lymphoma.

The chain combines TRBV6-1 with TRBJ2-1; 11 bases are a match to TRBD2. This CDR3 is built from 15 residues. The V segment lost 2 bases and the J segment 6 bases; nucleotides outside the gene matches: 3. From germline, CDR1 is MNHNS and CDR2 SASEGT. The CDR3 here is CASSEFSGGVNEQFF. The DNA of the CDR3 is TGTGCCAGCAGTGAATTTAGCGGGGGGGTCAATGAGCAGTTCTTC.

The chain is built from TRBV30 and TRBJ1-1; D call uncertain. The CDR3 contains 13 residues. CDR1 is GTSNPN, CDR2 SVGIG, per germline (reference sequence). V lost 0 bases to trimming and J lost 0 bases, with 5 bases between them. The CDR3 region is CAWSVGVNTEAFF. CDR3 DNA: TGTGCCTGGAGTGTAGGAGTGAACACTGAAGCTTTCTTT.

The chain employs TRBV27 and TRBJ2-1, with 9 nucleotides matching TRBD2. The V segment lost 8 bases and the J segment 2 bases; nucleotides outside the gene matches: 4. This CDR3 has 14 residues. The germline V gene has CDR1 MNHEY and CDR2 SMNVEV (reference sequence). In nucleotides, the CDR3 is TGTGCCAGCCGCGCGGGGGGGCCCTACAATGAGCAGTTCTTC. This encodes CASRAGGPYNEQFF.

This clone has only one observation. This chain connects TRBV10-3 to TRBJ1-4, with TRBD1 matching 9 bases. The ends lost 6 bases at V and 8 bases at J; junction bases unmatched: 4. Per germline, CDR1 ENHRY and CDR2 SYGVKD. The CDR3 consists of 13 residues. The CDR3 sequence is CAIRSGQGEKLFF. In DNA form, the CDR3 reads TGTGCCATCAGATCCGGACAGGGGGAAAAACTGTTTTTT.

The rearrangement uses TRBV4-1 and TRBJ1-5, with D hard to call. V was clipped by 9 bases and J by 4 bases, with 13 bases between them. The CDR3 loop spans 13 amino acids. CDR1 and CDR2 from the germline V gene are MGHRA and YSYEKL. The CDR3 sequence: CASARERNQPQHF. CDR3 DNA: TGCGCCAGTGCTAGGGAGAGAAATCAGCCCCAGCATTTT.

The V and J genes are TRBV5-4 and TRBJ1-1, with a possible D match to TRBD1 (6 bases). CDR1 and CDR2 (germline): SGHNT, YYREEE (reference sequence). The V end was cut by 2 bases, the J end by 7 bases, with 15 bases between. The length of the CDR3 is 14 residues. CDR3 in DNA: TGTGCCAGCAGCTTTTACGTGGGGGCACTTGAAGCTTTCTTT. Its protein product is CASSFYVGALEAFF.

The genes are TRBV7-9 and TRBJ2-3, with D maybe TRBD2 (6 bases). The CDR3 extends over 15 amino acids. Germline loops: CDR1 SEHNR, CDR2 FQNEAQ (reference sequence). Trimming cost V 8 bases and J 2 bases, with 17 bases left between them. CDR3 region: CASRAPGTYTDTQYF. For the CDR3, the DNA is TGTGCCAGCCGGGCCCCCGGGACTTACACAGATACGCAGTATTTT. The full variable domain, rest sourced from reference TRBV7-9 and TRBJ2-3, is DTGVSQNPRHKITKRGQNVTFRCDPISEHNRLYWYRQTLGQGPEFLTYFQNEAQLEKSRLLSDRFSAERPKGSFSTLEIQRTEQGDSAMYLCASRAPGTYTDTQYFGPGTRLTVL.

The V and J genes are TRBV6-5 and TRBJ1-6, with a weak D call TRBD1 (5 bases). Germline CDR1 reads MNHEY; CDR2 reads SVGAGI. This CDR3 comprises 15 residues. V was cut by 4 bases and J by 7 bases, with 14 bases left in between. CDR3 loop: CASSSLTASNSPLHF. The CDR3 bases are TGTGCCAGCAGTTCCCTGACAGCCTCAAATTCACCCCTCCACTTT.

The rearrangement uses TRBV30 and TRBJ1-5; D perhaps matches TRBD1 (5 bases). The CDR3 loop spans 14 amino acids. Germline-derived CDR1 and CDR2 are GTSNPN and SVGIG (reference sequence). V was trimmed by 2 bases and J by 5 bases, leaving 13 bases between them. The CDR3 nucleotides read TGTGCCTGGAGTCCGTTGGACATCTATCAGCCCCAGCATTTT. Amino acids: CAWSPLDIYQPQHF.

This clone was counted once. The chain links TRBV9 to TRBJ2-3; a weak D match, TRBD2 (5 bases). CDR1 SGDLS and CDR2 YYNGEE come from the germline V gene. Trimming left V 0 bases short and J 13 bases short, with 18 bases between. The CDR3 consists of 14 residues. The CDR3 DNA is TGTGCCAGCAGCGTAGGGGCCGCGGGTTCATATAAGTATTTT. Amino acid sequence: CASSVGAAGSYKYF.

V is TRBV6-1 and J is TRBJ2-7; no clear D. V was clipped by 6 bases and J by 3 bases, with 18 bases between them. CDR3 length equals 15 residues. Germline V gene sequence: CDR1 MNHNS, CDR2 SASEGT. CDR3 in amino acids: CASRDQTLRHYEQYF. The CDR3, as DNA: TGTGCCAGCAGAGACCAGACACTGCGGCACTACGAGCAGTACTTC.

The rearrangement links TRBV5-4 to TRBJ2-3; 7 positions match TRBD2. J was trimmed by 2 bases and V by 2 bases; bases with no gene match: 11. Germline V lookup: CDR1 SGHNT, CDR2 YYREEE (reference sequence). The length of the CDR3 is 17 residues. The CDR3 nucleotides are TGTGCCAGCAGCTTAGCCGGCAGCGGGGTCTACACAGATACGCAGTATTTT. Its translation: CASSLAGSGVYTDTQYF. The full variable domain, rest sourced from reference TRBV5-4 and TRBJ2-3, is ETGVTQSPTHLIKTRGQQVTLRCSSQSGHNTVSWYQQALGQGPQFIFQYYREEENGRGNFPPRFSGLQFPNYSSELNVNALELDDSALYLCASSLAGSGVYTDTQYFGPGTRLTVL.

The chain employs TRBV9 and TRBJ2-2; 10 bases line up with TRBD2. The CDR3 totals 16 residues. Germline V gene data show CDR1 as SGDLS and CDR2 as YYNGEE. The V gene end was trimmed by 0 bases and the J gene end by 3 bases; junction bases not matched to a gene: 2. CDR3 sequence: CASSVGLAGDTGELFF. CDR3 nucleotides: TGTGCCAGCAGCGTAGGGCTAGCGGGGGACACCGGGGAGCTGTTTTTT.

This chain connects TRBV7-2 to TRBJ1-1, with TRBD1 matching over 7 bases. This CDR3 has 15 residues. Trimming removed 4 bases from V and 3 bases from J; junction bases left unmatched: 8. Germline loops: CDR1 SGHTA, CDR2 FQGNSA. The CDR3 sequence is CASSYYRGGYTEAFF. The CDR3 DNA reads as TGTGCCAGCAGCTATTACAGGGGAGGTTACACTGAAGCTTTCTTT. Together with reference TRBV7-2 and TRBJ1-1, the CDR3 gives the full variable domain: GAGVSQSPSNKVTEKGKDVELRCDPISGHTALYWYRQSLGQGLEFLIYFQGNSAPDKSGLPSDRFSAERTGGSVSTLTIQRTQQEDSAVYLCASSYYRGGYTEAFFGQGTRLTVV.

This chain connects TRBV5-4 to TRBJ2-3; D remains ambiguous. CDR3 length equals 12 residues. The V and J ends lost 0 bases and 6 bases respectively, with 5 bases between them. Germline assignment: CDR1 SGHNT and CDR2 YYREEE (reference sequence). CDR3 sequence reads: CASSLVEDTQYF. For the CDR3, the DNA is TGTGCCAGCAGCTTGGTAGAGGATACGCAGTATTTT.